A selection of T cell receptor beta chains follows, all from one sample in a study of T-cell memory formation after mild COVID-19. MiXCR, run by TCRdb on the 5' RACE reads, gives a single entry per CDR3 protein. The data hold some 260,000 distinct CDR3 sequences, with about 17% observed a single time. The sample taken for sequencing was PBMCs or a T cell subset sorted from them (not recorded which). The receptor source for this set is a man between 18 and 29 years old who had mild COVID-19 (a few samples of this study predate the infection). Cell type and time point are not known. Each CDR3 is given with its conserved first and last residue. The order of the fields is V gene, clone size, J gene, CDR3 length, D gene, CDR3 DNA, CDR3 protein. The D gene is left open where the match is weak. The size entry is marked missing in some rows and otherwise reads once, few, many or a size class.

TRBV7-2	few	TRBJ1-4	11	NA	TGTGCCAGCAGGGAACATGAAAAACTGTTTTTT	CASREHEKLFF
TRBV18	NA	TRBJ2-3	16	TRBD1	TGTGCCAGCTCACCATTTGAACAGGGGAGCACAGATACGCAGTATTTT	CASSPFEQGSTDTQYF
TRBV15	many	TRBJ2-4	15	NA	TGTGCCACCAGCAGAGATAGGCAGGGGAAGGACATTCAGTACTTC	CATSRDRQGKDIQYF
TRBV18	NA	TRBJ1-3	15	NA	TGTGCCAGCTCACCCTACGAGGGGCCTGGAAACACCATATATTTT	CASSPYEGPGNTIYF
TRBV12-3/TRBV12-4	NA	TRBJ2-5	15	TRBD1	TGTGCCAGCAGTGCACGGACAGGGACACAAGAGACCCAGTACTTC	CASSARTGTQETQYF
TRBV29-1	NA	TRBJ2-5	14	NA	TGCAGCGTTGACGGACTCATCACGGGGGAGACCCAGTACTTC	CSVDGLITGETQYF
TRBV29-1	NA	TRBJ1-4	14	NA	TGCAGCGTTGAAGTGGCAGCTGCTAGTGAAAAACTGTTTTTT	CSVEVAAASEKLFF
TRBV7-2	NA	TRBJ2-3	19	TRBD1	TGTGCCAGCAGCTTAGTAGGGGCAAAAGACAGGGGTTTCACAGATACGCAGTATTTT	CASSLVGAKDRGFTDTQYF
TRBV20-1	many	TRBJ1-5	12	TRBD1	TGCAGTGCACAGGGGGGCAATCAGCCCCAGCATTTT	CSAQGGNQPQHF
TRBV20-1	NA	TRBJ1-1	14	NA	TGCAGTGCCGAGGAGGGTGGCAAGAACACTGAAGCTTTCTTT	CSAEEGGKNTEAFF
TRBV13	NA	TRBJ2-1	16	NA	TGTGCCAGCAGCTTAGCCAGACCCCTCGCGGGTAATGAGCAGTTCTTC	CASSLARPLAGNEQFF
TRBV7-2	NA	TRBJ2-5	11	NA	TGTGCCAGCAGGATGGGGGAGACCCAGTACTTC	CASRMGETQYF
TRBV2	few	TRBJ1-4	14	NA	TGTGCCAGCAGTGCGGCGGGGGGCAATGAAAAACTGTTTTTT	CASSAAGGNEKLFF
TRBV12-3/TRBV12-4	NA	TRBJ1-3	13	NA	TGTGCCAGCAGTCGGGAGATGGGAAACACCATATATTTT	CASSREMGNTIYF
TRBV12-3/TRBV12-4	many	TRBJ1-1	15	TRBD1	TGTGCCAGCAGTCCTCGGACAGGGGGAGCCACTGAAGCTTTCTTT	CASSPRTGGATEAFF
TRBV4-1	NA	TRBJ1-3	15	NA	TGCGCCAGCAGCCAGGACGCTAGCTCTGGAAACACCATATATTTT	CASSQDASSGNTIYF
TRBV6-5	NA	TRBJ1-1	15	NA	TGTGCCAGCAGCACGAAAGGGTTTCTGAACACTGAAGCTTTCTTT	CASSTKGFLNTEAFF
TRBV4-2	many	TRBJ2-7	16	TRBD2	TGTGCCAGCAGCCAAGGTTACCCGGGGGGGCTCGACGAGCAGTACTTC	CASSQGYPGGLDEQYF
TRBV7-2	NA	TRBJ2-5	14	NA	TGTGCCAGCAGCCCCCCGACGGGGGTAGAGACCCAGTACTTC	CASSPPTGVETQYF
TRBV19	few	TRBJ2-5	14	TRBD1	TGTGCCAGTAGCCAACAGGGGACGGGGGAGACCCAGTACTTC	CASSQQGTGETQYF
TRBV11-2	NA	TRBJ2-2	17	NA	TGTGCCAGCAGCCGACGTTCTCCCCTAGTGAACACCGGGGAGCTGTTTTTT	CASSRRSPLVNTGELFF
TRBV10-3	NA	TRBJ2-2	15	NA	TGTGCCATCAGTGCGACTAGTTTCCCCCCCGGGGAGCTGTTTTTT	CAISATSFPPGELFF
TRBV20-1	many	TRBJ2-5	14	TRBD2	TGCAGTGCCCCTCCCCTAGCGGGGGAGCGGACCCAGTACTTC	CSAPPLAGERTQYF
TRBV4-3	NA	TRBJ1-6	15	NA	TGCGCCAGCAGCCAAGCGTCAGGGCCCTATTCACCCCTCCACTTT	CASSQASGPYSPLHF
TRBV15	few	TRBJ1-1	12	NA	TGTGCCACCAGCAGAGATCTGCGGGGGGCTTTCTTT	CATSRDLRGAFF
TRBV28	NA	TRBJ1-1	13	NA	TGTGCCAGCAGTTTAAACCAGAACACTGAAGCTTTCTTT	CASSLNQNTEAFF
TRBV11-2	NA	TRBJ2-3	14	NA	TGTGCCAGCAGCTCCGGGGCAGACACAGATACGCAGTATTTT	CASSSGADTDTQYF
TRBV5-1	NA	TRBJ2-1	15	NA	TGCGCCAGCAGCCCGCTGGGTCACCCAGCTAGTGAGCAGTTCTTC	CASSPLGHPASEQFF
TRBV27	few	TRBJ2-5	15	TRBD1	TGTGCCAGCAGCCTTCTGGGACAGGGGCAAGAGACCCAGTACTTC	CASSLLGQGQETQYF
TRBV6-2/TRBV6-3	few	TRBJ2-1	12	TRBD2	TGTGCCAGCAGTCATGGACTAGTTGAGCAGTTCTTC	CASSHGLVEQFF
TRBV10-2	NA	TRBJ2-7	14	NA	TGCGCCAGCAGTTACACGGACGGCTCCTACGAGCAGTACTTC	CASSYTDGSYEQYF
TRBV6-5	NA	TRBJ2-5	14	TRBD2	TGTGCCAGTCATTCGGCGGGGGGCCAAGAGACCCAGTACTTC	CASHSAGGQETQYF
TRBV3-1	few	TRBJ1-1	15	TRBD1	TGTGCCAGCAGCCAAAGTGGACAGGGGAACACTGAAGCTTTCTTT	CASSQSGQGNTEAFF
TRBV20-1	few	TRBJ1-6	15	NA	TGCAGTGCTAGTCGGGGGAGCTCCTATAATTCACCCCTCCACTTT	CSASRGSSYNSPLHF
TRBV29-1	NA	TRBJ1-2	12	TRBD1	TGCAGCGTAGGGACAGGGCCAGATGGCTACACCTTC	CSVGTGPDGYTF
TRBV5-1	many	TRBJ1-5	13	TRBD1	TGCGCCAGCAGCTCCACAGGGGAGGGGCCCCAGCATTTT	CASSSTGEGPQHF
TRBV5-1	NA	TRBJ2-1	16	NA	TGCGCCAGCAGCCGAAACCGGGACGCCTCCTACAATGAGCAGTTCTTC	CASSRNRDASYNEQFF
TRBV5-1	NA	TRBJ2-3	17	NA	TGCGCCAGCAGCCACCGGACTTTGTGGGGGAGCACAGATACGCAGTATTTT	CASSHRTLWGSTDTQYF
TRBV15	few	TRBJ2-3	16	TRBD2	TGTGCCACTACAGCGGGGGGCCTGGGAAGGGGAGATACGCAGTATTTT	CATTAGGLGRGDTQYF
TRBV19	NA	TRBJ1-2	15	TRBD1	TGTGCCAGTAGCGGACCGGGACAGGGGGCCTATGGCTACACCTTC	CASSGPGQGAYGYTF
TRBV7-8	NA	TRBJ2-2	17	TRBD2	TGTGCCAGCAGCCCAAGGATGGCGGGGGAGAACACCGGGGAGCTGTTTTTT	CASSPRMAGENTGELFF
TRBV5-6	once	TRBJ2-1	17	TRBD2	TGTGCCAGCAGCTTGGCCTCTTCTAGCGGGCCCGGCGGGGAGCAGTTCTTC	CASSLASSSGPGGEQFF
TRBV9	NA	TRBJ1-1	14	NA	TGTGCCAGCAGCCCCCGACAGACGAACACTGAAGCTTTCTTT	CASSPRQTNTEAFF
TRBV28	NA	TRBJ1-4	14	TRBD1	TGTGCCAGCAGCATGACAGGGGGTCGGGAAAAACTGTTTTTT	CASSMTGGREKLFF
TRBV5-4	few	TRBJ2-6	16	NA	TGTGCCAGCAGCTGGGTAAGAGCCTCTGGGGCCAACGTCCTGACTTTC	CASSWVRASGANVLTF